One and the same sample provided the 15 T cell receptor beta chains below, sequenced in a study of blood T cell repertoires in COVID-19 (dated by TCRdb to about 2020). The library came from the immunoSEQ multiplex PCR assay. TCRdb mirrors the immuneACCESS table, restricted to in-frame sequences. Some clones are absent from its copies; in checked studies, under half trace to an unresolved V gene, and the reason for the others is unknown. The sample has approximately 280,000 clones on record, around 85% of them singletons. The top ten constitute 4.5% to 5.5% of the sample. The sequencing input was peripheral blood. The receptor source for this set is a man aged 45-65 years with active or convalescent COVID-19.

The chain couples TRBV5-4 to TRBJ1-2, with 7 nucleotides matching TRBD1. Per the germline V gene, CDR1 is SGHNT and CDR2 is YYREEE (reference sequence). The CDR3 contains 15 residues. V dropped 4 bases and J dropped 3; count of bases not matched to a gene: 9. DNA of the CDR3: TGTGCCAGCAGCCCATCGGGACAGCATTACTATGGCTACACCTTC. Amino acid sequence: CASSPSGQHYYGYTF.

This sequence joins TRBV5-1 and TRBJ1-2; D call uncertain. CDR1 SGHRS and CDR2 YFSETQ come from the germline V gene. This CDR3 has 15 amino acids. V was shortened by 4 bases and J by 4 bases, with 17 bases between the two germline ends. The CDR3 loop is CASSPGEGGIYGYTF. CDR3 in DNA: TGCGCCAGCAGCCCTGGAGAGGGAGGAATCTATGGCTACACCTTC. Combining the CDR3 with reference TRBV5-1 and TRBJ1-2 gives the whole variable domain KAGVTQTPRYLIKTRGQQVTLSCSPISGHRSVSWYQQTPGQGLQFLFEYFSETQRNKGNFPGRFSGRQFSNSRSEMNVSTLELGDSALYLCASSPGEGGIYGYTFGSGTRLTVV.

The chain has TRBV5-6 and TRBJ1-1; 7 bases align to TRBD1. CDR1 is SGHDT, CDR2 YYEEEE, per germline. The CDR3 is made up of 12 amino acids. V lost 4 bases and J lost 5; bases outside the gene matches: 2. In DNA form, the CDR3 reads TGTGCCAGCAGCGAGACAGGGACTGAAGCTTTCTTT. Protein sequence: CASSETGTEAFF.

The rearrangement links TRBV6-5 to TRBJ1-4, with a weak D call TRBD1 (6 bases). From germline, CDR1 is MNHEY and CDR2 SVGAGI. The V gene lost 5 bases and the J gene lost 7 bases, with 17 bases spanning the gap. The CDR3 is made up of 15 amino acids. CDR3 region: CASSQRAGGGEKLFF. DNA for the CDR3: TGTGCCAGCAGTCAGCGTGCGGGGGGCGGTGAAAAACTGTTTTTT.

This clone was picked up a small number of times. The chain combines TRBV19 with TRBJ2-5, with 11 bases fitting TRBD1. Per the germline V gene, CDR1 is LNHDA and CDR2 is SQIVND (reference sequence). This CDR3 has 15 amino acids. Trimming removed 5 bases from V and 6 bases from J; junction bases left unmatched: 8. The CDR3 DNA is TGTGCCAGTAGTCTGGGGACAGGGGGGACGAAGACCCAGTACTTC. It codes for CASSLGTGGTKTQYF. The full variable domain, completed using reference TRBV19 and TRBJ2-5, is DGGITQSPKYLFRKEGQNVTLSCEQNLNHDAMYWYRQDPGQGLRLIYYSQIVNDFQKGDIAEGYSVSREKKESFPLTVTSAQKNPTAFYLCASSLGTGGTKTQYFGPGTRLLVL.

This CDR3 is CASWPPMAGKGGTNEQFF. The CDR3 nucleotides read TGTGCCAGCTGGCCCCCGATGGCGGGAAAAGGCGGTACCAATGAGCAGTTCTTC. The rearrangement links TRBV2 to TRBJ2-1; tentatively, D is TRBD2 (6 bases). CDR3 size: 18 residues. Germline loops: CDR1 SNHLY, CDR2 FYNNEI. Trimming cost V 8 bases and J 6 bases, with 29 bases left between them.

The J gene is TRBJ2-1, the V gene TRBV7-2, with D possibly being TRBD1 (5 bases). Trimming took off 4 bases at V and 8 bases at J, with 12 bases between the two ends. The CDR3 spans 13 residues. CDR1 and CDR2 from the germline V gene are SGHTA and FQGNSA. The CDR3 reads CASSSWPTDEQFF. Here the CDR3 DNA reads TGTGCCAGCAGCTCATGGCCGACAGATGAGCAGTTCTTC.

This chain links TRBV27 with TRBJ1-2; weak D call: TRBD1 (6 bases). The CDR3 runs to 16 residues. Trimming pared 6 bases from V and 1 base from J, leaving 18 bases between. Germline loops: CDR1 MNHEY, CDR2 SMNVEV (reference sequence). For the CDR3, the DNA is TGTGCCAGCAGCCAACAGGGAGCGATAAGTAACTATGGCTACACCTTC. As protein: CASSQQGAISNYGYTF.

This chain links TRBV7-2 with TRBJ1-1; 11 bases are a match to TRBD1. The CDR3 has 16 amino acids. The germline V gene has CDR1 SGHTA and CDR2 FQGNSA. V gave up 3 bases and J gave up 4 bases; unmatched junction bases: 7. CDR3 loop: CASSFLGQGASTEAFF. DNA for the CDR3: TGTGCCAGCAGCTTTCTAGGACAGGGGGCGAGCACTGAAGCTTTCTTT.

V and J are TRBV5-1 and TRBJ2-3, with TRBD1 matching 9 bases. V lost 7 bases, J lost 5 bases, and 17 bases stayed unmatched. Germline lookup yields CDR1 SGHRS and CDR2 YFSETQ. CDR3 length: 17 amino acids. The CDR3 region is CASLSGQGTGAGDTQYF. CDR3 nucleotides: TGCGCCAGCCTGTCGGGACAGGGAACGGGGGCAGGAGATACGCAGTATTTT.

CDR3 residues: CASSNQGRRAFF. The CDR3 nucleotides read TGTGCCAGCAGTAACCAGGGGAGAAGGGCTTTCTTT. The gene calls are TRBV27 and TRBJ1-1; perhaps TRBD1 as D (6 bases). The CDR3 is made up of 12 amino acids. V gave up 5 bases and J gave up 11 bases, with 15 bases separating them. Germline loops: CDR1 MNHEY, CDR2 SMNVEV (reference sequence).

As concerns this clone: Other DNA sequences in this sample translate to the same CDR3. The CDR3 DNA reads as TGTGCCAGCTCACTGGGACAGAACACTGAAGCTTTCTTT. It translates to CASSLGQNTEAFF. The gene calls are TRBV18 and TRBJ1-1; perhaps TRBD1 as D (6 bases). V shed 4 bases and J shed 1 base, with 7 bases lying between them. The CDR3 contains 13 residues. Germline V gives CDR1 KGHSH, CDR2 LQKENI. The full variable domain, completed using reference TRBV18 and TRBJ1-1, is NAGVMQNPRHLVRRRGQEARLRCSPMKGHSHVYWYRQLPEEGLKFMVYLQKENIIDESGMPKERFSAEFPKEGPSILRIQQVVRGDSAAYFCASSLGQNTEAFFGQGTRLTVV.

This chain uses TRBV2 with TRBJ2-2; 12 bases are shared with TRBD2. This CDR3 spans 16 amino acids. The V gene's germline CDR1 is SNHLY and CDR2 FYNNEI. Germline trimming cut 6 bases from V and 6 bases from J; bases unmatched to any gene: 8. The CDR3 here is CASSLASGRAAGELFF. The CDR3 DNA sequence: TGTGCCAGCAGCCTCGCTAGCGGGAGGGCCGCCGGGGAGCTGTTTTTT. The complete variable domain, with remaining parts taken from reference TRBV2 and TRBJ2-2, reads EPEVTQTPSHQVTQMGQEVILRCVPISNHLYFYWYRQILGQKVEFLVSFYNNEISEKSEIFDDQFSVERPDGSNFTLKIRSTKLEDSAMYFCASSLASGRAAGELFFGEGSRLTVL.

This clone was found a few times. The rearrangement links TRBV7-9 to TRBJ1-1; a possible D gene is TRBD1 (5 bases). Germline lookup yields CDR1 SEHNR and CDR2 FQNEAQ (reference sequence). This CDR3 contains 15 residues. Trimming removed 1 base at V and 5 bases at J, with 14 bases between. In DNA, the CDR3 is TGTGCCAGCAGCTTAGTCCGGGGGTGGAGGACTGAAGCTTTCTTT. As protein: CASSLVRGWRTEAFF.

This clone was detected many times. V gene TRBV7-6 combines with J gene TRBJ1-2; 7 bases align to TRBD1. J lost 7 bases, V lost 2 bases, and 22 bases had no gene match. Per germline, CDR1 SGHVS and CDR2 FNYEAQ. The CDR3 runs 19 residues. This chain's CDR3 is CASSLHPITPDRAYGGYTF. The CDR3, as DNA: TGTGCCAGCAGCTTACACCCCATTACACCAGACAGGGCTTACGGTGGCTACACCTTC.